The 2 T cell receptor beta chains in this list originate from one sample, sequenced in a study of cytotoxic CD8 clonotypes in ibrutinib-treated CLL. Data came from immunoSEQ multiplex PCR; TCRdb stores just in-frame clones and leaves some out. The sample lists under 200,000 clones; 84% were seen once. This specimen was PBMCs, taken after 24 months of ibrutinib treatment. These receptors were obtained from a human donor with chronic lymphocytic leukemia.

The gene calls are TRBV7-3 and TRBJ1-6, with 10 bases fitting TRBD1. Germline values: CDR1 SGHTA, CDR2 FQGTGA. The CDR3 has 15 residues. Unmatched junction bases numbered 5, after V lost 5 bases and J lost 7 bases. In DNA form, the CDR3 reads TGTGCCAGCAGCCGGGACAGGGGATCAAATTCACCCCTCCACTTT. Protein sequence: CASSRDRGSNSPLHF.

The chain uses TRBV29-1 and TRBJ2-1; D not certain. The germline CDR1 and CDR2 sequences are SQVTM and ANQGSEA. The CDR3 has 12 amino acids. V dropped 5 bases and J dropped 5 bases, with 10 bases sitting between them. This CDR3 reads CSVSSSDNEQFF. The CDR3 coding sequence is TGCAGCGTTTCCAGCTCGGACAATGAGCAGTTCTTC.